This section outlines one T cell receptor (beta chain) sequence together with its context. Germline is not matched at one junction end, which may reflect a read error. The source of the sample is a study of blood T cell repertoires in COVID-19. Study details: Sites in the United States, Italy and Spain provided acute and convalescent COVID-19 samples. Sources were T cells, B-cell-depleted T cells, or PBMCs; the material itself was cDNA or gDNA.

In the original workflow: Reference gene primer amplification yielded estimated nucleated cell counts. Profiled with immunoSEQ multiplex PCR; TCRdb holds only in-frame clones, not every one. The DNA was the basis for D and trimming; V, J and clone size are from that table. Of about 120,000 clones listed, 65% to 90% are singletons. The CDR3 extends over 17 amino acids. From germline, CDR1 is LNHDA and CDR2 SQIVND (reference sequence). J is TRBJ1-1 and V is TRBV19, with D perhaps matching TRBD1 (5 bases). Material: peripheral blood. The clonotype originates from a woman of 80 years or more with acute or convalescent COVID-19. The CDR3 region is CVSSRDGYGAWNTEAFF. In nucleotides, the CDR3 is TGTGTCAGTAGTAGGGATGGTTATGGGGCATGGAACACTGAAGCTTTCTTT.